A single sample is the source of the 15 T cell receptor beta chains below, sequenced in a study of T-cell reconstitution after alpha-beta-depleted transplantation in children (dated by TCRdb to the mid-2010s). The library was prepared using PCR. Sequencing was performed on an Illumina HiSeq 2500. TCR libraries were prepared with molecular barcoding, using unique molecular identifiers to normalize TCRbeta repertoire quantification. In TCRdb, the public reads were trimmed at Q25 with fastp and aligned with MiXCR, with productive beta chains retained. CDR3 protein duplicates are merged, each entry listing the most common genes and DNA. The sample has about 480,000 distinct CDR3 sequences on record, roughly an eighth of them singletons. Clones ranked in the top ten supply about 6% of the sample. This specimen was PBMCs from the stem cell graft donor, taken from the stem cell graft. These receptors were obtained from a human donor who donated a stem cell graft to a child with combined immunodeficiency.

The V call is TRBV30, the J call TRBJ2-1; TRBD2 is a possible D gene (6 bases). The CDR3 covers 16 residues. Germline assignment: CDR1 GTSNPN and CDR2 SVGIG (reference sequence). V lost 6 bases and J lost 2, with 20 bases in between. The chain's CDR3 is CACAPSGAPPYNEQFF. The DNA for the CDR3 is TGTGCCTGCGCACCTTCGGGAGCCCCCCCCTACAATGAGCAGTTCTTC.

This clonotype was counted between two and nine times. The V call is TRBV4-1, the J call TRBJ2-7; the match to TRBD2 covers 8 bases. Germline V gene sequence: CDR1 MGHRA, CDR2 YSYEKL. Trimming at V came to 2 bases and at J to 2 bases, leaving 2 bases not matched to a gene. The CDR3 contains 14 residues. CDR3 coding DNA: TGCGCCAGCAGCCAAATCGGGGGGGCCTACGAGCAGTACTTC. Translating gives CASSQIGGAYEQYF.

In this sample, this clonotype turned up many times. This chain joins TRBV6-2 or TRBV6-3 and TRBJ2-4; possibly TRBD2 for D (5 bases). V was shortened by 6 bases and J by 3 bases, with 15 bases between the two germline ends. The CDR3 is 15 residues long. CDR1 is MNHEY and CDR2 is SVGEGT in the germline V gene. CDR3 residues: CASRLLGRDKNIQYF. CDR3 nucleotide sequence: TGTGCCAGCAGATTGCTTGGGAGAGACAAAAACATTCAGTACTTC.

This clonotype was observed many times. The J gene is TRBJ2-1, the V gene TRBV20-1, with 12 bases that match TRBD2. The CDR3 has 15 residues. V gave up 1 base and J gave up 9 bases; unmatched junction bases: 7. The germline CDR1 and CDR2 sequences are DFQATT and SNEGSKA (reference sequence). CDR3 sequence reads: CSARARLAGAGEQFF. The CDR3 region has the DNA TGCAGTGCTAGAGCCCGACTAGCGGGAGCGGGTGAGCAGTTCTTC.

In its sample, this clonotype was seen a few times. CDR3 amino acids: CSVEDPMETQYF. The CDR3 bases are TGCAGCGTTGAAGATCCCATGGAGACCCAGTACTTC. V and J are TRBV29-1 and TRBJ2-5; D is unclear. V lost 0 bases and J 5 bases, leaving 7 bases between the germline ends. Germline V gene sequence: CDR1 SQVTM, CDR2 ANQGSEA. The CDR3 totals 12 residues.

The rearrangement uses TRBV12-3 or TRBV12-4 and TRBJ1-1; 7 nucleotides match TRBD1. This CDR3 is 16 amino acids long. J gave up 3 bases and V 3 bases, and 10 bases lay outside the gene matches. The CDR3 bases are TGTGCCAGCAGTTTTTCCCTTCAGGGGGAGGACACTGAAGCTTTCTTT. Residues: CASSFSLQGEDTEAFF.

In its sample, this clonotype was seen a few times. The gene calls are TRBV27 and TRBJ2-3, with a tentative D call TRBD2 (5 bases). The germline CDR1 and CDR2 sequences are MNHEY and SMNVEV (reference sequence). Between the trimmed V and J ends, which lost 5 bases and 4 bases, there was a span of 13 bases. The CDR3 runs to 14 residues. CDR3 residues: CASSLWSGADTQYF. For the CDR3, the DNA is TGTGCCAGCAGTCTCTGGTCCGGGGCAGATACGCAGTATTTT.

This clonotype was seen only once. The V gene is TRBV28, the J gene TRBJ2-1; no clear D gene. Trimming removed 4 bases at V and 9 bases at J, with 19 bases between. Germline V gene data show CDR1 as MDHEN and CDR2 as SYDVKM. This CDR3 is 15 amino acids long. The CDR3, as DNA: TGTGCCAGCAGTTCTCAGGTCCACTTCAGCCCTGAGCAGTTCTTC. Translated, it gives CASSSQVHFSPEQFF. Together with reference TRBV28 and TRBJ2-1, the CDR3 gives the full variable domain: DVKVTQSSRYLVKRTGEKVFLECVQDMDHENMFWYRQDPGLGLRLIYFSYDVKMKEKGDIPEGYSVSREKKERFSLILESASTNQTSMYLCASSSQVHFSPEQFFGPGTRLTVL.

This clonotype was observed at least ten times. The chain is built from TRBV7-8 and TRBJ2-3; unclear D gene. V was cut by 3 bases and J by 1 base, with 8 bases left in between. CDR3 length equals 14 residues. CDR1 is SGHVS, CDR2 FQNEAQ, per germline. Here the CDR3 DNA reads TGTGCCAGCAGCTTGGACCTCCGCACAGATACGCAGTATTTT. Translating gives CASSLDLRTDTQYF.

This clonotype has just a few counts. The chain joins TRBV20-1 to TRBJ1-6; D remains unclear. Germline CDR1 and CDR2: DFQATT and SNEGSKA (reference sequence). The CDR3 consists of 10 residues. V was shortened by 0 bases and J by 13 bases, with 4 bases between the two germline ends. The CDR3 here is CSAREGPLHF. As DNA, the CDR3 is TGCAGTGCTAGAGAGGGGCCCCTCCACTTT.

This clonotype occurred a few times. The CDR3 sequence is CASSSSGIPYNEQFF. CDR3 nucleotide sequence: TGTGCCAGCAGTTCAAGCGGGATCCCCTACAATGAGCAGTTCTTC. The chain combines TRBV12-3 or TRBV12-4 with TRBJ2-1; TRBD2 matches at 7 bases. The CDR3 extends over 15 amino acids. After removal of 4 bases from V and 2 bases from J, the junction contained 5 bases not matched to a gene.

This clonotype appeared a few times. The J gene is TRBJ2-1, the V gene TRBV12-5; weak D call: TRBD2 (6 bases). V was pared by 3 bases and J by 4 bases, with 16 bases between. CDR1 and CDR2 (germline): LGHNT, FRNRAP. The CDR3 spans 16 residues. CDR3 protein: CASGFQVTRGYNEQFF. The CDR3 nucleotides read TGTGCTAGTGGTTTCCAGGTAACGCGGGGATACAATGAGCAGTTCTTC.

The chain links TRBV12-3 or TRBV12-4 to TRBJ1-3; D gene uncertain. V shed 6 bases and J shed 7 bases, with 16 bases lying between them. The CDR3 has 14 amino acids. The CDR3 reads CASSRTRPGNTIYF. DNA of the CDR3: TGTGCCAGCAGCCGTACCAGACCGGGGAACACCATATATTTT.

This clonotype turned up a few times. DNA of the CDR3: TGCGCCAGCAGCTCGGAACCTGACAGTTACGAGCAGTACTTC. Protein sequence: CASSSEPDSYEQYF. V gene TRBV5-1 combines with J gene TRBJ2-7; maybe TRBD1 (5 bases). Trimming removed 3 bases from V and 4 bases from J, with 14 bases in between. Germline V CDR1 and CDR2: SGHRS, YFSETQ. The CDR3 contains 14 residues.

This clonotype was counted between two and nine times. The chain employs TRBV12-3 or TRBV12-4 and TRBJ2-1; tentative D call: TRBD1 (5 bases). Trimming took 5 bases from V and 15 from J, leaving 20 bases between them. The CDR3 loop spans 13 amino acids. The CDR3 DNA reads TGTGCCAGCAGTCCCGACAGCATCTATATTCGGTTCTTC. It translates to CASSPDSIYIRFF.